This T cell receptor (beta chain) was profiled in a study of blood T cell repertoires in COVID-19. Turning to the study itself: COVID-19 samples, acute and convalescent, were from the United States, Italy and Spain. Sample material is recorded as cDNA or gDNA derived from T cells, B-cell-depleted T cells, or PBMCs.

Original data processing: Scientists estimated how many nucleated cells there were by amplifying reference gene primers. Sequencing was performed with immunoSEQ multiplex PCR; in TCRdb, only in-frame clones are kept and a portion is missing. That table supplies the V and J calls and clone size; D and trimming were determined from the DNA. The table includes some 95,000 clones, 70% to 80% detected once. The V end was cut by 0 bases, the J end by 6 bases, with 8 bases between. The CDR3 loop spans 14 amino acids. Germline CDR1 LGHDT, CDR2 YNNKEL (reference sequence). Material: peripheral blood. This clonotype originated in a man aged 70-80 years with acute or convalescent COVID-19. The genes are TRBV3-1 (or the pseudogene TRBV3-2) and TRBJ2-2; D gene uncertain. CDR3 region: CASSQDPRAGELFF. As DNA, the CDR3 is TGTGCCAGCAGCCAAGATCCCCGGGCCGGGGAGCTGTTTTTT.